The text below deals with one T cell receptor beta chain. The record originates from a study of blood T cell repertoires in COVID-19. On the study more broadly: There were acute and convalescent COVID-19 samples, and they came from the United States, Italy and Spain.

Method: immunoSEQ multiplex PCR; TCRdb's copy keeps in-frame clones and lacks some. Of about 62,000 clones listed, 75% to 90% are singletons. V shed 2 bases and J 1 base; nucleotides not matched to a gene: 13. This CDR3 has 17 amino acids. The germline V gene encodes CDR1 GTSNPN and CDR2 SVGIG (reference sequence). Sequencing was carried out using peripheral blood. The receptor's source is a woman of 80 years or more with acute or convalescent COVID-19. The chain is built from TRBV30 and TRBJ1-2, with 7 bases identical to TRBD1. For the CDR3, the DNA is TGTGCCTGGAGTCCGGACAGGTCATCCATTTATAACTATGGCTACACCTTC. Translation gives CAWSPDRSSIYNYGYTF.